The rows below give T cell receptor beta chains drawn from one sample of a study of blood T cell repertoires in COVID-19. Only in-frame clones appear in the TCRdb table, and some are missing; sequencing was by immunoSEQ multiplex PCR. The table lists hundreds of thousands of clones, 87% of them singletons. Sample: PBMCs or T cells enriched from blood (not recorded which). Receptors originate from a woman under 30 who had recovered from COVID-19. Each CDR3 is given with its conserved first and last residue. D genes are given only for firm matches. Size is stated for part of the rows, as once, few or many counts, or as a class when the clone is expanded.

clone_size j_call d_call v_call cdr3_aa cdr3_nt
once TRBJ1-1 NA TRBV11-2 CASRGHMNTEAFF TGTGCCAGCAGGGGACACATGAACACTGAAGCTTTCTTT
NA TRBJ2-1 NA TRBV7-9 CASSFKASDLSSYNEQFF TGTGCCAGCAGCTTTAAGGCTAGCGACCTAAGCTCCTACAATGAGCAGTTCTTC
NA TRBJ2-7 TRBD2 TRBV28 CASSLERGASSYEQYF TGTGCCAGCAGTCTAGAGCGGGGGGCGAGCTCCTACGAGCAGTACTTC
NA TRBJ1-1 NA TRBV12-3/TRBV12-4 CASMLAASEAFF TGTGCCAGCATGCTGGCGGCCTCTGAAGCTTTCTTT
NA TRBJ1-1 NA TRBV30 CAWSPDGMNTEAFF TGTGCCTGGAGTCCGGACGGGATGAACACTGAAGCTTTCTTT
NA TRBJ2-3 TRBD2 TRBV28 CASSLGGRGTDTQYF TGTGCCAGCAGTTTAGGCGGGAGGGGGACAGATACGCAGTATTTT
NA TRBJ1-6 NA TRBV6-5 CASSYSGAPNNSPLHF TGTGCCAGCAGTTACTCAGGGGCACCAAATAATTCACCCCTCCACTTT
NA TRBJ2-7 TRBD1 TRBV5-1 CASSLEGGRGNEQYF TGCGCCAGCAGCTTGGAAGGGGGCAGGGGCAACGAGCAGTACTTC
once TRBJ2-7 TRBD2 TRBV3-1/TRBV3-2 CASSQGGLAGAINRYF TGTGCCAGCAGCCAAGGGGGACTAGCGGGAGCGATTAACAGGTACTTC
NA TRBJ2-3 NA TRBV28 CASNQGSTDTQYF TGTGCCAGCAACCAGGGGAGCACAGATACGCAGTATTTT
NA TRBJ1-2 TRBD1 TRBV4-1 CASSQDSGGAGYGYTF TGCGCCAGCAGCCAGGATTCAGGGGGCGCGGGCTATGGCTACACCTTC
NA TRBJ1-6 NA TRBV6-6 CASRSNLEGDSPLHF TGTGCCAGCCGCTCAAATCTAGAGGGGGATTCACCCCTCCACTTT
NA TRBJ2-7 TRBD2 TRBV2 CASSDRLPGGYF TGTGCCAGCAGTGACAGGCTGCCGGGGGGGTACTTC
NA TRBJ2-7 NA TRBV5-4 CASSWGGQDYEQYF TGTGCCAGCAGCTGGGGGGGACAGGACTACGAGCAGTACTTC
NA TRBJ2-7 TRBD2 TRBV7-2 CASSLTRLASGGRTYEQYF TGTGCCAGCAGCTTAACTCGGTTGGCTAGCGGGGGCCGGACCTACGAGCAGTACTTC
NA TRBJ1-5 TRBD1 TRBV12-5 CASASGTGGDQPQHF TGTGCTAGTGCCTCCGGGACAGGGGGTGATCAGCCCCAGCATTTT
once TRBJ2-2 NA TRBV7-9 CASSPTEARGELFF TGTGCCAGCAGCCCTACGGAGGCGCGAGGGGAGCTGTTTTTT
NA TRBJ1-4 NA TRBV6-1 CASSARGHFSATNEKLFF TGTGCCAGCAGTGCGAGGGGACACTTTTCTGCAACTAATGAAAAACTGTTTTTT
NA TRBJ2-1 TRBD1 TRBV24-1 CATSLPDRGPYNEQFF TGTGCCACCAGTCTTCCGGACAGGGGGCCATACAATGAGCAGTTCTTC
NA TRBJ2-5 NA TRBV11-2 CASSAGPGETQYF TGTGCCAGCAGCGCGGGGCCCGGAGAGACCCAGTACTTC
once TRBJ1-2 NA TRBV7-9 CASRQGSGYGYTF TGTGCCAGCAGGCAAGGGTCAGGGTATGGCTACACCTTC
NA TRBJ2-1 NA TRBV28 CASSTEDTNNEQFF TGTGCCAGCAGTACAGAGGACACAAACAATGAGCAGTTCTTC
NA TRBJ1-4 NA TRBV5-4 CASSFRDTNEKLFF TGTGCCAGCAGCTTCCGGGACACCAATGAAAAACTGTTTTTT
once TRBJ2-3 TRBD1 TRBV9 CASSYSGQGEADTQYF TGTGCCAGCAGCTACTCGGGGCAGGGGGAAGCAGATACGCAGTATTTT
NA TRBJ2-2 NA TRBV28 CASSWGGLRSGELFF TGTGCCAGCAGTTGGGGGGGCCTTCGATCCGGGGAGCTGTTTTTT
once TRBJ2-7 NA TRBV27 CASSFRLKAYEQYF TGTGCCAGCAGTTTTAGACTGAAGGCGTACGAGCAGTACTTC
once TRBJ1-1 NA TRBV5-6 CASSLRRRSTEAFF TGTGCCAGCAGCTTGCGGCGAAGGAGCACTGAAGCTTTCTTT
NA TRBJ1-2 TRBD1 TRBV5-6 CASSSTGQGARGYGYTF TGTGCCAGCAGCTCCACGGGGCAGGGGGCTCGCGGCTATGGCTACACCTTC
NA TRBJ2-2 TRBD2 TRBV18 CASSPPGLAGGIGTGELFF TGTGCCAGCTCACCACCGGGACTAGCGGGAGGTATTGGCACCGGGGAGCTGTTTTTT
NA TRBJ2-5 NA TRBV18 CASSPVREETQYF TGTGCCAGCTCACCCGTCAGGGAAGAGACCCAGTACTTC
NA TRBJ2-5 TRBD2 TRBV5-1 CASSLAPGGPETQYF TGCGCCAGCAGCTTGGCCCCGGGGGGGCCCGAGACCCAGTACTTC
NA TRBJ2-7 NA TRBV6-2/TRBV6-3 CASSYRDEQYF TGTGCCAGCAGTTACCGGGACGAGCAGTACTTC
NA TRBJ2-7 NA TRBV2 CASSSGGPYEQYF TGTGCCAGCAGTTCGGGGGGCCCCTACGAGCAGTACTTC
NA TRBJ2-2 NA TRBV25-1 CASSNSRGNTGELFF TGTGCCAGCAGTAACAGCAGGGGCAACACCGGGGAGCTGTTTTTT
once TRBJ1-2 NA TRBV11-2 CASSLEWGLQWNGYTF TGTGCCAGCAGCTTAGAGTGGGGACTGCAATGGAATGGCTACACCTTC
once TRBJ2-7 TRBD1 TRBV6-5 CASRRTGVRYEQYF TGTGCCAGCAGACGGACAGGGGTCCGCTACGAGCAGTACTTC
NA TRBJ1-1 NA TRBV30 CAWSSQSGAEAFF TGTGCCTGGAGTTCCCAATCAGGGGCTGAAGCTTTCTTT
NA TRBJ1-6 NA TRBV27 CASSLAGRHSPLHF TGTGCCAGCAGTTTGGCAGGGAGGCATTCACCCCTCCACTTT
NA TRBJ1-4 TRBD1 TRBV28 CASSFGTGFEKLFF TGTGCCAGCAGTTTCGGGACAGGATTTGAAAAACTGTTTTTT
NA TRBJ1-4 TRBD1 TRBV4-2 CASSPLPRQGLGEKLFF TGTGCCAGCAGCCCACTCCCGAGACAGGGGCTAGGTGAAAAACTGTTTTTT
NA TRBJ1-2 NA TRBV28 CASRSEYGYTF TGTGCCAGCAGGTCGGAGTACGGCTACACCTTC
NA TRBJ1-5 TRBD1 TRBV19 CASELGTGYQPQHF TGTGCCAGCGAGCTAGGGACAGGGTACCAGCCCCAGCATTTT
NA TRBJ1-2 NA TRBV15 CATSRGGGAYGYTF TGTGCCACCAGCAGAGGAGGGGGGGCCTATGGCTACACCTTC
NA TRBJ1-4 NA TRBV5-5 CAHIGEKTNEKLFF TGTGCCCATATCGGGGAGAAAACTAATGAAAAACTGTTTTTT
NA TRBJ1-4 NA TRBV3-1/TRBV3-2 CASSLQATNEKLFF TGTGCCAGCAGCCTACAGGCAACTAATGAAAAACTGTTTTTT
NA TRBJ2-6 TRBD1 TRBV6-1 CASSDFSLGTEPSGANVLTF TGTGCCAGCAGTGATTTCAGTTTGGGGACAGAACCCTCTGGGGCCAACGTCCTGACTTTC
NA TRBJ1-5 TRBD1 TRBV7-2 CASSSGQGENQPQHF TGTGCCAGCAGCTCCGGACAGGGCGAAAATCAGCCCCAGCATTTT
NA TRBJ1-4 TRBD1 TRBV7-2 CASSIPGQANEKLFF TGTGCCAGCAGCATACCGGGACAGGCAAATGAAAAACTGTTTTTT
NA TRBJ2-4 NA TRBV3-1/TRBV3-2 CASSQDGYSLAKNIQYF TGTGCCAGCAGCCAAGATGGATACAGTCTGGCCAAAAACATTCAGTACTTC
NA TRBJ2-5 TRBD2 TRBV28 CASSKVTSGAQGGTQYF TGTGCCAGCAGTAAGGTTACTAGCGGGGCCCAAGGGGGGACCCAGTACTTC